One and the same sample provided the 6 T cell receptor beta chains below, sequenced in a study of shared clonotypes between healthy human individuals (dated by TCRdb to 2020 to 2021). CD8 naive samples were CD45RO-negative cells positively selected for CCR7, giving a CD45RA+CCR7+ population that excluded TemRA cells. The library was prepared using the immunoSEQ multiplex PCR assay. The clones in this table, taken by TCRdb from immuneACCESS, are in-frame only. Not every clone is retained; where verified, under half of the shortfall comes from an unresolved V gene, and the cause of the rest is unknown. A total of approximately 2,200,000 clones appear in this sample, about 92% of them only once. The ten largest clones take up approximately 1.7% of the sample. Source material: naive CD8+ T cells from PBMCs. Interpreted using the paper, the cell subset or site label stands for: CD45RA+CCR7+. The source is a man between 18 and 35 years old in good health. Some clones in this sample may be carry-over from other donors' samples.

This rearrangement joins TRBV4-3 to TRBJ1-2; 7 positions match TRBD1. The length of the CDR3 is 14 residues. CDR1 and CDR2 from the germline V gene are LGHNA and YSLEER. The V segment lost 3 bases and the J segment 2 bases; nucleotides outside the gene matches: 3. Written as DNA, the CDR3 is TGCGCCAGCAGCCATGACAGGGCGAACTATGGCTACACCTTC. Residues: CASSHDRANYGYTF.

V and J are TRBV7-8 and TRBJ2-1, with 16 bases that match TRBD2. This CDR3 comprises 17 residues. Germline loops: CDR1 SGHVS, CDR2 FQNEAQ. Trimming cost V 4 bases and J 5 bases; bases outside gene matches: 5. The CDR3 DNA is TGTGCCAGCAGCTGGGGACTAGCGGGAGGGCCAGACAATGAGCAGTTCTTC. Protein product: CASSWGLAGGPDNEQFF. The variable domain in full, with the rest retrieved from reference TRBV7-8 and TRBJ2-1, is GAGVSQSPRYKVAKRGQDVALRCDPISGHVSLFWYQQALGQGPEFLTYFQNEAQLDKSGLPSDRFFAERPEGSVSTLKIQRTQQEDSAVYLCASSWGLAGGPDNEQFFGPGTRLTVL.

V and J are TRBV30 and TRBJ1-4; D uncertain. Germline assignment: CDR1 GTSNPN and CDR2 SVGIG (reference sequence). The CDR3 length is 16 residues. V was shortened by 8 bases and J by 8 bases, with 27 bases between the two germline ends. The CDR3 region is CAGHGGQTPPLEKLFF. For the CDR3, the DNA is TGTGCCGGCCATGGAGGTCAGACGCCGCCCTTAGAAAAACTGTTTTTT.

The chain carries TRBV15 and TRBJ2-7; D remains ambiguous. There are 13 residues in the CDR3. Looked up from germline, CDR1 is LNHNV and CDR2 is YYDKDF (reference sequence). The V end lost 5 bases, the J end lost 2 bases, and 10 bases lay between the germline ends. CDR3 DNA sequence: TGTGCCACCAGCCCGGAATTCGCCTACGAGCAGTACTTC. Protein product: CATSPEFAYEQYF.

In regard to this clone: The sample holds other DNA sequences that translate to the same CDR3. V usage is TRBV9 and J usage is TRBJ2-1; 9 nucleotides agree with TRBD2. This CDR3 region has 15 residues. J gave up 0 bases and V 4 bases, and 2 bases lay outside the gene matches. Germline loops: CDR1 SGDLS, CDR2 YYNGEE. Here the CDR3 DNA reads TGTGCCAGCAGCCCTAGCGGGATCTCCTACAATGAGCAGTTCTTC. Its translation is CASSPSGISYNEQFF.

There are a few counts of this clone. The rearrangement links TRBV9 to TRBJ1-4; D uncertain. The CDR3 totals 14 residues. CDR1 SGDLS and CDR2 YYNGEE come from the germline V gene. V lost 0 bases, J lost 8 bases, and 11 bases lay in between. DNA of the CDR3: TGTGCCAGCAGCGTAGACGGTTTACGGGAAAAACTGTTTTTT. It translates to CASSVDGLREKLFF.